Included here is one TCR beta chain sequence, with context. These data originate in a study of blood T cell repertoires in COVID-19. The V segment lost 5 bases and the J segment 9 bases; nucleotides outside the gene matches: 18. The CDR3 is 18 residues long. Germline V gives CDR1 SNHLY, CDR2 FYNNEI. Data came from immunoSEQ multiplex PCR; TCRdb stores just in-frame clones and leaves some out. The sample carries roughly 500,000 clones, around nine tenths recorded once. The rearrangement links TRBV2 to TRBJ2-7; 14 bases are a match to TRBD2. This TCR derives from a woman aged 55-75 years who had recovered from COVID-19. Material: PBMCs or T cells enriched from blood (not recorded which). CDR3 in amino acids: CASSLTSGGVRILDWQYF. In nucleotides, the CDR3 is TGTGCCAGCAGTTTGACTAGCGGGGGGGTCAGGATTCTAGACTGGCAGTACTTC.